Listed here are 21 T cell receptor beta chains from one sample, sequenced in a study of shared clonotypes between healthy human individuals. Sequencing used immunoSEQ multiplex PCR; TCRdb keeps in-frame clones, though not all of them. The sample has about 800,000 clones; approximately 96% are singletons. The naive CD8 fraction comprised CD45RO-negative cells positively selected for CCR7 and excluded terminally differentiated effector memory CD45RA+ cells. Material for sequencing was naive CD8+ T cells sorted from blood. These receptors all come from a man aged 25 to 40 in good health.

This clone was counted once. V gene TRBV5-1 combines with J gene TRBJ1-5; the D gene is possibly TRBD1 (5 bases). V was shortened by 4 bases and J by 1 base, with 9 bases between the two germline ends. Germline V lookup: CDR1 SGHRS, CDR2 YFSETQ. This CDR3 contains 14 residues. CDR3 nucleotides: TGCGCCAGCAGCCCCGGGGGAAGCAATCAGCCCCAGCATTTT. It specifies CASSPGGSNQPQHF. Drawing the rest from reference TRBV5-1 and TRBJ1-5, the complete variable domain is KAGVTQTPRYLIKTRGQQVTLSCSPISGHRSVSWYQQTPGQGLQFLFEYFSETQRNKGNFPGRFSGRQFSNSRSEMNVSTLELGDSALYLCASSPGGSNQPQHFGDGTRLSIL.

The chain is built from TRBV15 and TRBJ2-5; 10 bases match TRBD2. The length of the CDR3 is 17 residues. The germline V gene has CDR1 LNHNV and CDR2 YYDKDF (reference sequence). V was clipped by 3 bases and J by 3 bases; unmatched bases: 10. The CDR3 region has the DNA TGTGCCACCAGCAGTTACTCGACTAGCGGGCGGGAAGAGACCCAGTACTTC. Translated: CATSSYSTSGREETQYF.

The chain links TRBV19 to TRBJ1-3; D is possibly TRBD1 (5 bases). From germline, CDR1 is LNHDA and CDR2 SQIVND (reference sequence). The CDR3 runs to 16 residues. V lost 5 bases and J 0 bases, leaving 14 bases between the germline ends. DNA for the CDR3: TGTGCCAGTAGTCCTAGCTGGGGCATCTCTGGAAACACCATATATTTT. Its protein is CASSPSWGISGNTIYF.

This clone has a single count. The chain joins TRBV7-9 to TRBJ2-7; 8 nucleotides line up with TRBD1. J gave up 0 bases and V 2 bases, and 9 bases lay outside the gene matches. This CDR3 spans 17 amino acids. Germline V lookup: CDR1 SEHNR, CDR2 FQNEAQ (reference sequence). The CDR3 region has the DNA TGTGCCAGCAGCTTAATGTCGGGACAGGATACCTCCTACGAGCAGTACTTC. It encodes CASSLMSGQDTSYEQYF.

The chain employs TRBV5-1 and TRBJ2-3, with D unclear. Germline V gene sequence: CDR1 SGHRS, CDR2 YFSETQ. The CDR3 loop spans 17 amino acids. The V gene lost 0 bases and the J gene lost 2 bases, with 16 bases spanning the gap. The chain's CDR3 is CASSLATSGWDTDTQYF. In DNA, the CDR3 is TGCGCCAGCAGCTTGGCCACTTCAGGATGGGACACAGATACGCAGTATTTT. Full variable domain (outside the CDR3, taken from reference TRBV5-1 and TRBJ2-3): KAGVTQTPRYLIKTRGQQVTLSCSPISGHRSVSWYQQTPGQGLQFLFEYFSETQRNKGNFPGRFSGRQFSNSRSEMNVSTLELGDSALYLCASSLATSGWDTDTQYFGPGTRLTVL.

This sequence joins TRBV28 and TRBJ2-7, with TRBD2 identical over 14 bases. This CDR3 contains 15 residues. The V and J ends lost 5 bases and 5 bases, in that order; junction bases with no gene match: 5. Germline V gene data show CDR1 as MDHEN and CDR2 as SYDVKM. The CDR3 is CASSPAGLAGDEQYF. The CDR3 bases are TGTGCCAGCAGTCCCGCGGGACTAGCGGGAGACGAGCAGTACTTC.

This chain joins TRBV19 and TRBJ2-1; no firm D call. The germline V and J ends were trimmed by 1 base and 6 bases, with 7 bases remaining between them. CDR1 and CDR2 from the germline V gene are LNHDA and SQIVND (reference sequence). This CDR3 region has 13 residues. The CDR3 region has the DNA TGTGCCAGTAGTATAGTTGTGTTCAATGAGCAGTTCTTC. This gives the protein CASSIVVFNEQFF.

This clone was seen once. The chain recombines TRBV27 with TRBJ1-2, with 7 bases matching TRBD1. Trimming cost V 6 bases and J 8 bases; bases outside gene matches: 3. CDR1 is MNHEY, CDR2 SMNVEV, per germline (reference sequence). This CDR3 is built from 11 residues. CDR3 sequence: CASRGTAGYTF. The DNA of the CDR3 is TGTGCCAGCAGGGGGACAGCCGGCTACACCTTC.

This clone was seen a single time. The chain carries TRBV11-2 and TRBJ1-1; D not certain. Germline V lookup: CDR1 SGHAT, CDR2 FQNNGV. The CDR3 extends over 14 amino acids. The V end lost 0 bases, the J end lost 9 bases, and 14 bases lay between the germline ends. Here the CDR3 DNA reads TGTGCCAGCAGCTTAGATTCCCCGATCCGTCAAGCTTTCTTT. Its translation is CASSLDSPIRQAFF.

This clone was observed a single time. The CDR3 DNA reads TGTGCCAGTAGTATGAGAGGGGAGGCCTACAATGAGCAGTTCTTC. Its translation is CASSMRGEAYNEQFF. This chain joins TRBV19 and TRBJ2-1; the D gene is possibly TRBD2 (6 bases). The CDR3 contains 15 residues. V lost 3 bases to trimming and J lost 2 bases, with 11 bases between them. Per the germline V gene, CDR1 is LNHDA and CDR2 is SQIVND (reference sequence).

V usage is TRBV6-5 and J usage is TRBJ1-5; D is possibly TRBD1 (5 bases). The CDR3 loop spans 13 amino acids. The ends were cut back, 6 bases at V and 4 bases at J, with 10 bases in the middle. Germline CDR1 reads MNHEY; CDR2 reads SVGAGI. As DNA, the CDR3 is TGTGCCAGCAGCCGGGGGGTTAATCAGCCCCAGCATTTT. Translated: CASSRGVNQPQHF.

This chain connects TRBV6-5 to TRBJ2-2; D ambiguous. V was cut by 2 bases and J by 5 bases, with 15 bases left in between. Per the germline V gene, CDR1 is MNHEY and CDR2 is SVGAGI. The CDR3 spans 16 residues. Here the CDR3 reads CASSYGVNTLTGELFF. The CDR3, as DNA: TGTGCCAGCAGTTACGGGGTTAATACCCTTACCGGGGAGCTGTTTTTT.

The chain uses TRBV7-9 and TRBJ2-5; 8 nucleotides match TRBD2. CDR1 SEHNR and CDR2 FQNEAQ come from the germline V gene (reference sequence). The trim removed 4 bases at V and 2 bases at J, leaving 6 bases unmatched. The length of the CDR3 is 15 residues. CDR3 sequence (DNA): TGTGCCAGCAGCTCGCCGGGGGGGTCTCAAGAGACCCAGTACTTC. It yields the protein CASSSPGGSQETQYF.

The J gene is TRBJ2-2, the V gene TRBV7-9; D may correspond to TRBD1 or TRBD2 (5 bases each). Germline loops: CDR1 SEHNR, CDR2 FQNEAQ (reference sequence). The CDR3 consists of 15 residues. V was pared by 1 base and J by 4 bases, with 10 bases between. CDR3 in DNA: TGTGCCAGCAGCTTAGGGGCAGGGACCACCGGGGAGCTGTTTTTT. Translation gives CASSLGAGTTGELFF.

This chain connects TRBV10-3 to TRBJ2-7, with 10 bases fitting TRBD2. The CDR3 runs 15 residues. In germline, CDR1 is ENHRY, CDR2 SYGVKD. Losses at the gene ends were 6 bases for V and 4 bases for J; bases not matched to a gene: 9. The CDR3 coding sequence is TGTGCCATCAGCACCCTAGCGGGGGCCTGGTACGAGCAGTACTTC. Residues: CAISTLAGAWYEQYF.

Only one count was recorded for this clone. The rearrangement joins TRBV10-3 to TRBJ2-7; D call uncertain. Trimming stripped 8 bases from V and 0 bases from J, with 11 bases between. CDR3 length: 13 residues. Per the germline V gene, CDR1 is ENHRY and CDR2 is SYGVKD. CDR3 amino acids: CAILVANSYEQYF. Written as DNA, the CDR3 is TGTGCCATCTTGGTTGCCAACTCCTACGAGCAGTACTTC.

CDR3 amino acids: CASSTKRGTASYEQYF. In DNA form, the CDR3 reads TGTGCCAGCAGCACCAAGCGTGGGACAGCATCCTACGAGCAGTACTTC. The J gene is TRBJ2-7, the V gene TRBV7-9; 7 positions agree with TRBD1. The CDR3 consists of 16 residues. Germline CDR1 is SEHNR and CDR2 is FQNEAQ (reference sequence). With 5 bases clipped from V and 1 base from J, the junction kept 11 bases outside the gene matches.

The chain is built from TRBV10-1 and TRBJ2-1; D perhaps matches TRBD2 (5 bases). This CDR3 comprises 13 residues. The V end lost 5 bases, the J end lost 3 bases, and 8 bases lay between the germline ends. Germline CDR1 and CDR2: WNHNN and SYGVQD (reference sequence). The DNA of the CDR3 is TGCGCCAGCAGTATCGAGGGCTACAATGAGCAGTTCTTC. Its protein product is CASSIEGYNEQFF.

The V gene is TRBV7-8, the J gene TRBJ1-2; a possible D gene is TRBD1 (5 bases). Germline V gene sequence: CDR1 SGHVS, CDR2 FQNEAQ. The CDR3 is 12 residues long. The V end was cut by 2 bases, the J end by 6 bases, with 7 bases between. Here the CDR3 DNA reads TGTGCCAGCAGCTTACTGGGGGATGGCTACACCTTC. Its translation: CASSLLGDGYTF. The full variable domain, its missing parts supplied by reference TRBV7-8 and TRBJ1-2, is GAGVSQSPRYKVAKRGQDVALRCDPISGHVSLFWYQQALGQGPEFLTYFQNEAQLDKSGLPSDRFFAERPEGSVSTLKIQRTQQEDSAVYLCASSLLGDGYTFGSGTRLTVV.

The V call is TRBV4-1, the J call TRBJ1-2; no clear D gene. Trimming took 0 bases from V and 8 from J, leaving 22 bases between them. Germline values: CDR1 MGHRA, CDR2 YSYEKL. CDR3 size: 17 residues. The DNA for the CDR3 is TGCGCCAGCAGCCAAGAACCCCTTTGGACCTCCTTAGAGGGCTACACCTTC. It translates to CASSQEPLWTSLEGYTF.

This chain connects TRBV7-9 to TRBJ1-1, with 7 positions matching TRBD1. Germline assignment: CDR1 SEHNR and CDR2 FQNEAQ (reference sequence). The V segment lost 6 bases and the J segment 5 bases; nucleotides outside the gene matches: 6. The CDR3 is made up of 13 amino acids. In nucleotides, the CDR3 is TGTGCCAGCAGGGGGGACAGCGAAACTGAAGCTTTCTTT. Its protein is CASRGDSETEAFF.